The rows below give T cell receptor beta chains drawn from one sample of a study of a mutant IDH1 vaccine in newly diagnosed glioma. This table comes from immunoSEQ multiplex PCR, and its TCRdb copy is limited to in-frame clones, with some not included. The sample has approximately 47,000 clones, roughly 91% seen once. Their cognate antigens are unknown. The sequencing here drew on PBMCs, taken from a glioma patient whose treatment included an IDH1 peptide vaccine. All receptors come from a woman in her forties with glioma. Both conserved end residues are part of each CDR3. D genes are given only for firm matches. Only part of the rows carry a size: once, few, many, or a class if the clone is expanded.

CDR3 DNA: TGTGCCAGCGGGCCGGGGACGGCTGAAGCTTTCTTT
CDR3 protein: CASGPGTAEAFF
J gene: TRBJ1-1
clone size: NA
D gene: NA
V gene: TRBV18

CDR3 DNA: TGTGCCAGTAGTCGGTTACACTCGAACACTGAAGCTTTCTTT
CDR3 protein: CASSRLHSNTEAFF
J gene: TRBJ1-1
clone size: NA
D gene: NA
V gene: TRBV19

CDR3 DNA: TGTGCCAGCATGGGAGGTGGTGAAAAACTGTTTTTT
CDR3 protein: CASMGGGEKLFF
J gene: TRBJ1-4
clone size: NA
D gene: NA
V gene: TRBV27

CDR3 DNA: TGTGCCAGCAGTGCGGGGGGGGCCAGGAATGAGCAGTTCTTC
CDR3 protein: CASSAGGARNEQFF
J gene: TRBJ2-1
clone size: NA
D gene: TRBD2
V gene: TRBV6-5

CDR3 DNA: TGTGCCAGCAGCCCCCCAGTGAACACTGAAGCTTTCTTT
CDR3 protein: CASSPPVNTEAFF
J gene: TRBJ1-1
clone size: NA
D gene: NA
V gene: TRBV7-9

CDR3 DNA: TGCGCCAGCAGCCGGCAGCACACAGATACGCAGTATTTT
CDR3 protein: CASSRQHTDTQYF
J gene: TRBJ2-3
clone size: NA
D gene: NA
V gene: TRBV4-3

CDR3 DNA: TGTGCCAGTAGCCCTTTAGAGGGGGCGACCCCGAACACTGAAGCTTTCTTT
CDR3 protein: CASSPLEGATPNTEAFF
J gene: TRBJ1-1
clone size: NA
D gene: TRBD1
V gene: TRBV19

CDR3 DNA: TGTGCCAGCAGGGGACTGGGAAACACTGAAGCTTTCTTT
CDR3 protein: CASRGLGNTEAFF
J gene: TRBJ1-1
clone size: NA
D gene: NA
V gene: TRBV6-1

CDR3 DNA: TGCAGCGTAGGGGGGGAAGGTGAAAAACTGTTTTTT
CDR3 protein: CSVGGEGEKLFF
J gene: TRBJ1-4
clone size: NA
D gene: NA
V gene: TRBV29-1

CDR3 DNA: TGCGCCAGCAGCCAAGCCAGCCAGTTCCCCTCTGGAAACACCATATATTTT
CDR3 protein: CASSQASQFPSGNTIYF
J gene: TRBJ1-3
clone size: NA
D gene: NA
V gene: TRBV4-1

CDR3 DNA: TGTGCCATCAGTGAGTCAAGGACAGGGGGCTACGAGCAGTACTTC
CDR3 protein: CAISESRTGGYEQYF
J gene: TRBJ2-7
clone size: NA
D gene: TRBD1
V gene: TRBV10-3

CDR3 DNA: TGTGCCAGCAGTCCCGGGACCCTTAGGTGGAATTCACCCCTCCACTTT
CDR3 protein: CASSPGTLRWNSPLHF
J gene: TRBJ1-6
clone size: NA
D gene: NA
V gene: TRBV27

CDR3 DNA: TGTGCCAGCAGGCCCTTCTCTAGCACAGATACGCAGTATTTT
CDR3 protein: CASRPFSSTDTQYF
J gene: TRBJ2-3
clone size: NA
D gene: NA
V gene: TRBV6-4

CDR3 DNA: TGTGCCAGCAGCGTAGACGGGACTAGCGGGGTTTACGAGCAGTACTTC
CDR3 protein: CASSVDGTSGVYEQYF
J gene: TRBJ2-7
clone size: NA
D gene: TRBD2
V gene: TRBV9

CDR3 DNA: TGTGCCAGCAGTTCCAGGAGTCTTAGCTCCTACGAGCAGTACTTC
CDR3 protein: CASSSRSLSSYEQYF
J gene: TRBJ2-7
clone size: NA
D gene: NA
V gene: TRBV6-5

CDR3 DNA: TGCGCCAGCAGTGACGGTAGCGGGAGTCACTACGAGCAGTACTTC
CDR3 protein: CASSDGSGSHYEQYF
J gene: TRBJ2-7
clone size: NA
D gene: TRBD2
V gene: TRBV10-2

CDR3 DNA: TGCAGCGTTGATAGAGGCCTGAAGGGCTACACCTTC
CDR3 protein: CSVDRGLKGYTF
J gene: TRBJ1-2
clone size: once
D gene: NA
V gene: TRBV29-1

CDR3 DNA: TGTGCCACCTCGACTAGCGGGAGATACAATGAGCAGTTCTTC
CDR3 protein: CATSTSGRYNEQFF
J gene: TRBJ2-1
clone size: NA
D gene: TRBD2
V gene: TRBV2

CDR3 DNA: TGTGCTAGTGACCCGGACAGGGGGAAAACCGGGGAGCTGTTTTTT
CDR3 protein: CASDPDRGKTGELFF
J gene: TRBJ2-2
clone size: once
D gene: TRBD1
V gene: TRBV12-5

CDR3 DNA: TGTGCCAGCAGCTTGGGTGTCACTGAAGCTTTCTTT
CDR3 protein: CASSLGVTEAFF
J gene: TRBJ1-1
clone size: NA
D gene: NA
V gene: TRBV5-4

CDR3 DNA: TGTGCCAGCAGCTCCAGTGGTCGACGCTTGAACACTGAAGCTTTCTTT
CDR3 protein: CASSSSGRRLNTEAFF
J gene: TRBJ1-1
clone size: NA
D gene: NA
V gene: TRBV6-6

CDR3 DNA: TGTGCCAGCAGTTACCCTACAGGGGGCACTGAAGCTTTCTTT
CDR3 protein: CASSYPTGGTEAFF
J gene: TRBJ1-1
clone size: few
D gene: TRBD1
V gene: TRBV28

CDR3 DNA: TGTGCCAGCAGTTCATTACCTGCCACCGGGGAGCTGTTTTTT
CDR3 protein: CASSSLPATGELFF
J gene: TRBJ2-2
clone size: NA
D gene: NA
V gene: TRBV6-5

CDR3 DNA: TGTGCCAGCAGCCCCGGGACAAACTCCTACGAGCAGTACTTC
CDR3 protein: CASSPGTNSYEQYF
J gene: TRBJ2-7
clone size: NA
D gene: NA
V gene: TRBV7-2

CDR3 DNA: TGTGCCAGCAGCTTAGGGTTGTCGGGGGCTGGCTACACCTTC
CDR3 protein: CASSLGLSGAGYTF
J gene: TRBJ1-2
clone size: NA
D gene: NA
V gene: TRBV5-4

CDR3 DNA: TGTGCCAGCAGCTTGGGACAGGTGAACTATGGCTACACCTTC
CDR3 protein: CASSLGQVNYGYTF
J gene: TRBJ1-2
clone size: NA
D gene: NA
V gene: TRBV5-6

CDR3 DNA: TGTGCCATCGGGGGCCCGTTGAACACTGAAGCTTTCTTT
CDR3 protein: CAIGGPLNTEAFF
J gene: TRBJ1-1
clone size: NA
D gene: NA
V gene: TRBV10-3

CDR3 DNA: TGTGCCAGCAGCTTGGGTGCCCGGGGCGACTATGGCTACACCTTC
CDR3 protein: CASSLGARGDYGYTF
J gene: TRBJ1-2
clone size: NA
D gene: NA
V gene: TRBV5-5

CDR3 DNA: TGTGCCAGCAGCTTTATGTCGGAACAAGAGACCCAGTACTTC
CDR3 protein: CASSFMSEQETQYF
J gene: TRBJ2-5
clone size: NA
D gene: NA
V gene: TRBV7-9

CDR3 DNA: TGTGCCAGCAGTATAGACAGGGTCCTTAACTATGGCTACACCTTC
CDR3 protein: CASSIDRVLNYGYTF
J gene: TRBJ1-2
clone size: NA
D gene: TRBD1
V gene: TRBV6-5

CDR3 DNA: TGTGCCAGCAGCTCCCTAGCGGTCTACAATGAGCAGTTCTTC
CDR3 protein: CASSSLAVYNEQFF
J gene: TRBJ2-1
clone size: few
D gene: TRBD2
V gene: TRBV7-8

CDR3 DNA: TGTGCCAGCAGCTTAGCCACCAGTAATTCACCCCTCCACTTT
CDR3 protein: CASSLATSNSPLHF
J gene: TRBJ1-6
clone size: NA
D gene: NA
V gene: TRBV7-2

CDR3 DNA: TGTGCCAGCAGTTCGGTGCCAGTCTGGGGCATTCAGTACTTC
CDR3 protein: CASSSVPVWGIQYF
J gene: TRBJ2-4
clone size: NA
D gene: NA
V gene: TRBV6-5

CDR3 DNA: TGTGCCAGCAGCCGGTCGGCCGGAGAGACCCAGTACTTC
CDR3 protein: CASSRSAGETQYF
J gene: TRBJ2-5
clone size: NA
D gene: NA
V gene: TRBV2

CDR3 DNA: TGTGCCAGTAGTATAAGTCGGATGAATCAGCCCCAGCATTTT
CDR3 protein: CASSISRMNQPQHF
J gene: TRBJ1-5
clone size: NA
D gene: NA
V gene: TRBV19

CDR3 DNA: TGTGCCAGCAGCCTAGGGGTCTCGGCAACTAATGAAAAACTGTTTTTT
CDR3 protein: CASSLGVSATNEKLFF
J gene: TRBJ1-4
clone size: NA
D gene: NA
V gene: TRBV9

CDR3 DNA: TGTGCCAGCAGCGGAGAGGAGACCCAGTACTTC
CDR3 protein: CASSGEETQYF
J gene: TRBJ2-5
clone size: NA
D gene: NA
V gene: TRBV7-9

CDR3 DNA: TGCGCCAGCAGCTTGGAAGGCGGCTTTGGCTACACCTTC
CDR3 protein: CASSLEGGFGYTF
J gene: TRBJ1-2
clone size: once
D gene: NA
V gene: TRBV5-1

CDR3 DNA: TGTGCCAGTCATCGCCGCAGGGGAGGGCACAATGAGCAGTTCTTC
CDR3 protein: CASHRRRGGHNEQFF
J gene: TRBJ2-1
clone size: NA
D gene: NA
V gene: TRBV19

CDR3 DNA: TGCGCCAGCAGCCCAGGGGGCGCGGTCACTGAAGCTTTCTTT
CDR3 protein: CASSPGGAVTEAFF
J gene: TRBJ1-1
clone size: NA
D gene: TRBD1
V gene: TRBV4-1

CDR3 DNA: TGTGCCAGCAGTTTTCAGGGGTACAATGAGCAGTTCTTC
CDR3 protein: CASSFQGYNEQFF
J gene: TRBJ2-1
clone size: NA
D gene: NA
V gene: TRBV6-5

CDR3 DNA: TGTGCCAGCTCACCACTTGACAGGGACACTGAAGCTTTCTTT
CDR3 protein: CASSPLDRDTEAFF
J gene: TRBJ1-1
clone size: NA
D gene: TRBD1
V gene: TRBV18

CDR3 DNA: TGTGCCAGCAGCTTAGATCCTCAGGGGAACTATGGCTACACCTTC
CDR3 protein: CASSLDPQGNYGYTF
J gene: TRBJ1-2
clone size: NA
D gene: NA
V gene: TRBV7-2

CDR3 DNA: TGTGCCAGCAGCCAAGACAGAGCGGGAGTTGGCACCGGGGAGCTGTTTTTT
CDR3 protein: CASSQDRAGVGTGELFF
J gene: TRBJ2-2
clone size: NA
D gene: TRBD2
V gene: TRBV4-2

CDR3 DNA: TGTGCCAGCAGTCCTCGGGGGGCAATGAACACTGAAGCTTTCTTT
CDR3 protein: CASSPRGAMNTEAFF
J gene: TRBJ1-1
clone size: NA
D gene: NA
V gene: TRBV27

CDR3 DNA: TGTGCCAGCAGCTTGAAACTAGCGGGGGGTGAGCAGTTCTTC
CDR3 protein: CASSLKLAGGEQFF
J gene: TRBJ2-1
clone size: NA
D gene: TRBD2
V gene: TRBV7-2

CDR3 DNA: TGTGCCAGCAGCGCAGTACCCCCCCAAAGCGATGAGCAGTTCTTC
CDR3 protein: CASSAVPPQSDEQFF
J gene: TRBJ2-1
clone size: NA
D gene: NA
V gene: TRBV9

CDR3 DNA: TGTGCCAGCAGCGTAGCTAGCGTCGTCGATGAGCAGTTCTTC
CDR3 protein: CASSVASVVDEQFF
J gene: TRBJ2-1
clone size: NA
D gene: NA
V gene: TRBV9

CDR3 DNA: TGCGCCAGCAGCCAAGATTTCTTGGCAGGGATCTCTGGAAACACCATATATTTT
CDR3 protein: CASSQDFLAGISGNTIYF
J gene: TRBJ1-3
clone size: NA
D gene: NA
V gene: TRBV4-1

CDR3 DNA: TGTGCCTGCCAGGAAGGGAGCTCCTACAATGAGCAGTTCTTC
CDR3 protein: CACQEGSSYNEQFF
J gene: TRBJ2-1
clone size: NA
D gene: NA
V gene: TRBV30

CDR3 DNA: TGCGCCAGCAGCCTGGGGGCACCGGCGGATGGCTACACCTTC
CDR3 protein: CASSLGAPADGYTF
J gene: TRBJ1-2
clone size: NA
D gene: NA
V gene: TRBV5-1

CDR3 DNA: TGTGCCATCACTAGATTCCACGAGCAGTACTTC
CDR3 protein: CAITRFHEQYF
J gene: TRBJ2-7
clone size: NA
D gene: NA
V gene: TRBV6-1

CDR3 DNA: TGTGCCAGCAGCTTAGGTGCCAGAGGCCAAGAGACCCAGTACTTC
CDR3 protein: CASSLGARGQETQYF
J gene: TRBJ2-5
clone size: NA
D gene: NA
V gene: TRBV7-2

CDR3 DNA: TGTGCCAGCAGGTACCGGGACAGGGGGCAGCATGGCTACGAGCAGTACTTC
CDR3 protein: CASRYRDRGQHGYEQYF
J gene: TRBJ2-7
clone size: NA
D gene: TRBD1
V gene: TRBV2

CDR3 DNA: TGTGCCAGCAGTCCCATCTTGCGGGAGGGCCCTCGGGAGACCCAGTACTTC
CDR3 protein: CASSPILREGPRETQYF
J gene: TRBJ2-5
clone size: NA
D gene: TRBD2
V gene: TRBV28

CDR3 DNA: TGTGCCAGCAGCTTTAATCCCGGGGGTGGCACTGAAGCTTTCTTT
CDR3 protein: CASSFNPGGGTEAFF
J gene: TRBJ1-1
clone size: NA
D gene: NA
V gene: TRBV7-9

CDR3 DNA: TGTGCCAGCAGCAACGACAGGGTGGCTGGAAACACCATATATTTT
CDR3 protein: CASSNDRVAGNTIYF
J gene: TRBJ1-3
clone size: NA
D gene: TRBD1
V gene: TRBV7-2